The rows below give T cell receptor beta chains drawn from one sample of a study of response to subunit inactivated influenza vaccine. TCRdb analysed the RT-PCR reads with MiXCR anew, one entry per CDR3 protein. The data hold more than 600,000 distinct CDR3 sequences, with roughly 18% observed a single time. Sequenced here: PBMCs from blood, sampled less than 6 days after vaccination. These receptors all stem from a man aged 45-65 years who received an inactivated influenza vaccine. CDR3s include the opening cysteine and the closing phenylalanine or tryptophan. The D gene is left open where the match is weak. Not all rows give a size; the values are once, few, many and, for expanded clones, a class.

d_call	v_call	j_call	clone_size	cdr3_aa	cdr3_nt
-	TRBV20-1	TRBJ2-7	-	CSATNRVGYEQYF	TGCAGTGCTACAAACAGGGTTGGCTACGAGCAGTACTTC
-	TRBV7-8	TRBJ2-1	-	CASSLAGTASYNEQFF	TGTGCCAGCAGCTTAGCGGGGACCGCCTCGTACAATGAGCAGTTCTTC
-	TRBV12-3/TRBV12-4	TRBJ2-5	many	CASSLRTIETQYF	TGTGCCAGCAGTTTGCGGACTATTGAGACCCAGTACTTC
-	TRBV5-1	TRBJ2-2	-	CASSLETRGSNTGELFF	TGCGCCAGCAGCTTGGAGACTCGAGGATCTAACACCGGGGAGCTGTTTTTT
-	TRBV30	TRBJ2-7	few	CAWSGAHEQYF	TGTGCCTGGTCGGGGGCTCACGAGCAGTACTTC
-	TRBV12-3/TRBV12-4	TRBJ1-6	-	CASSFVGRPHNSPLHF	TGTGCCAGCAGTTTCGTGGGCCGGCCTCATAATTCACCCCTCCACTTT
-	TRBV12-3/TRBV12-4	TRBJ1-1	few	CASSPTRVPNTEAFF	TGTGCCAGCAGCCCTACGAGGGTCCCTAACACTGAAGCTTTCTTT
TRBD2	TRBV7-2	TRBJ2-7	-	CASSLLAGEVGEQYF	TGTGCCAGCAGCCTATTAGCGGGGGAGGTTGGCGAGCAGTACTTC
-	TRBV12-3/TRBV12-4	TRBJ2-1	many	CASSGTLTRAEEQFF	TGTGCCAGCAGTGGGACTTTGACTAGGGCTGAGGAGCAGTTCTTC
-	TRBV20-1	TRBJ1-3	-	CSAAQGNSGNTIYF	TGCAGTGCTGCCCAGGGAAACTCTGGAAACACCATATATTTT
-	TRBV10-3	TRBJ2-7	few	CAISESNHPSYEQYF	TGTGCCATCAGTGAGTCGAATCATCCCTCCTACGAGCAGTACTTC
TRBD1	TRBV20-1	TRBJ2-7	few	CSADDTGVEQYF	TGCAGTGCAGACGATACAGGGGTCGAGCAGTACTTC
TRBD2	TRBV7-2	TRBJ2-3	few	CASSLGRGGVPDTQYF	TGTGCCAGCAGCTTAGGGCGGGGGGGCGTACCAGATACGCAGTATTTT
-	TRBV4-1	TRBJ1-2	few	CASSPSAHANYGYTF	TGCGCCAGCAGCCCCTCGGCACACGCTAACTATGGCTACACCTTC
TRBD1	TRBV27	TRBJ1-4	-	CASRRDRATNEKLFF	TGTGCCAGCAGACGGGACAGGGCAACTAATGAAAAACTGTTTTTT
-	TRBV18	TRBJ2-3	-	CASSIRQGPGDTQYF	TGTGCCAGCTCAATAAGGCAGGGGCCGGGAGATACGCAGTATTTT
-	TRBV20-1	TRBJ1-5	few	CSARDGTKGGRNQPQHF	TGCAGTGCTAGAGATGGCACTAAGGGAGGACGCAATCAGCCCCAGCATTTT
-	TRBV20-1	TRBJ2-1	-	CSARDRNRGGDEQFF	TGCAGTGCTAGAGATCGGAACAGGGGGGGAGATGAGCAGTTCTTC
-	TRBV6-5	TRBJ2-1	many	CASSYTRAGEQFF	TGTGCCAGCAGTTACACCCGGGCGGGAGAGCAGTTCTTC
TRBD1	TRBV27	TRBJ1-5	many	CASSFQFNPGQSNQPQHF	TGTGCCAGCAGTTTCCAATTTAATCCGGGACAGAGTAATCAGCCCCAGCATTTT
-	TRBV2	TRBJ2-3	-	CASRTGEDTQYF	TGTGCCAGCAGGACAGGCGAAGATACGCAGTATTTT
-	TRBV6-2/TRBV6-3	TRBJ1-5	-	CASSAPGHRIRNQPQHF	TGTGCCAGCAGCGCTCCGGGACACCGAATCCGCAATCAGCCCCAGCATTTT
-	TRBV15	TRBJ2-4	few	CATSSAYDAVLAKNIQYF	TGTGCCACCAGCAGTGCGTACGACGCGGTCTTAGCCAAAAACATTCAGTACTTC
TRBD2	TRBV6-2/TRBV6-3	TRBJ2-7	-	CASSYAGTSGRKQYF	TGTGCCAGCAGTTACGCAGGGACTAGCGGGAGAAAGCAGTACTTC
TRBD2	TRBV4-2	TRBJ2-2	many	CASSQGLAGTGELFF	TGCGCCAGCAGCCAAGGACTAGCGGGGACCGGGGAGCTGTTTTTT
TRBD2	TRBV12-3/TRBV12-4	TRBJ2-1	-	CASRTSGIPYNEQFF	TGTGCCAGCAGAACGAGCGGGATACCCTACAATGAGCAGTTCTTC
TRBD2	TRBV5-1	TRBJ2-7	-	CASSLTSGRAGQYF	TGCGCCAGCAGCTTGACTAGCGGGAGGGCCGGGCAGTACTTC
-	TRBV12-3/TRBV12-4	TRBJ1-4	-	CASSPGGGGGKLFF	TGTGCCAGCAGTCCAGGCGGTGGGGGCGGAAAACTGTTTTTT
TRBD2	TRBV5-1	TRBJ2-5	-	CASMGSSGRETQYF	TGCGCCAGCATGGGGTCTAGCGGTCGAGAGACCCAGTACTTC
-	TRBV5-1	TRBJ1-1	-	CASSLAYGGTGEAFF	TGCGCCAGCAGCTTGGCCTACGGGGGGACTGGTGAAGCTTTCTTT
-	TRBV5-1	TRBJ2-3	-	CASSLASRLPTDTQYF	TGCGCCAGCAGCTTGGCTAGCCGCCTACCCACAGATACGCAGTATTTT
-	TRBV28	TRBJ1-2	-	CASSLQAGKIYGYTF	TGTGCCAGCAGTTTACAGGCAGGGAAGATCTATGGCTACACCTTC
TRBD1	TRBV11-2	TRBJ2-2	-	CASSRTGTGEGGELFF	TGTGCCAGCAGCCGGACCGGGACAGGGGAGGGCGGGGAGCTGTTTTTT
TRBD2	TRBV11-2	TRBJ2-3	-	CASSLDPSGTSTDTQYF	TGTGCCAGCAGCTTAGATCCTAGCGGTACTAGCACAGATACGCAGTATTTT
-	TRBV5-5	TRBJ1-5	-	CASSLFGGAASNQPQHF	TGTGCCAGCAGCTTGTTCGGGGGCGCGGCGAGCAATCAGCCCCAGCATTTT
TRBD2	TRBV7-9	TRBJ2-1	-	CASSFSTSGGSYNEQFF	TGTGCCAGCAGCTTCTCGACTAGCGGGGGCTCCTACAATGAGCAGTTCTTC
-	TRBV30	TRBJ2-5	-	CAWSVRRGVGETQYF	TGTGCCTGGAGTGTGAGGCGGGGCGTGGGGGAGACCCAGTACTTC
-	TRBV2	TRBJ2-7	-	CASSVDSSPSYEQYF	TGTGCCAGCAGTGTGGACAGCTCCCCGAGCTACGAGCAGTACTTC
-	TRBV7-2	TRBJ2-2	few	CASSSGTTTGELFF	TGTGCCAGCAGCTCAGGGACGACAACCGGGGAGCTGTTTTTT
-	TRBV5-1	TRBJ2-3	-	CASSPPLSPVGTDTQYF	TGCGCCAGCAGCCCCCCACTGAGCCCGGTGGGCACAGATACGCAGTATTTT
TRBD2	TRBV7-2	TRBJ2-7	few	CASSLIGEGEQYF	TGTGCCAGCAGCTTAATCGGGGAGGGCGAGCAGTACTTC
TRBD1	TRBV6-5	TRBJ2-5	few	CASSYSEGGRETQYF	TGTGCCAGCAGTTACTCTGAAGGGGGCAGGGAGACCCAGTACTTC
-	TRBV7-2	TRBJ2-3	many	CASSLGTMFTDTQYF	TGTGCCAGCAGCTTAGGGACTATGTTCACAGATACGCAGTATTTT
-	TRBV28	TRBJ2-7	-	CASSLLLSSYEQYF	TGTGCCAGCAGTTTGCTACTAAGCTCCTACGAGCAGTACTTC